The 17 T cell receptor beta chains presented below share a single source sample, sequenced in a study of blood T cell repertoires in COVID-19 (TCRdb year 2020). Library generation was performed with the immunoSEQ multiplex PCR assay. Sourced from immuneACCESS, this table was stored by TCRdb with only in-frame sequences that have V and J called. A share of the clones is absent; for the studies checked, an unresolved V gene accounts for under half, and the remainder has no known explanation. In all, the sample holds 250,000 to 300,000 clones, and around 81% of those were seen once. The ten most abundant clones make up 2.5% to 3% of the sample. Sequencing input: peripheral blood. The origin of the receptors is a woman aged 55 to 70 with active or convalescent COVID-19.

The chain recombines TRBV5-1 with TRBJ2-2; no clear D gene. This CDR3 has 12 residues. Germline CDR1 reads SGHRS; CDR2 reads YFSETQ. The V end lost 4 bases, the J end lost 7 bases, and 8 bases lay between the germline ends. The CDR3 here is CASSLLGGELFF. CDR3 sequence (DNA): TGCGCCAGCAGCCTACTCGGCGGGGAGCTGTTTTTT. The full variable domain, completed using reference TRBV5-1 and TRBJ2-2, is KAGVTQTPRYLIKTRGQQVTLSCSPISGHRSVSWYQQTPGQGLQFLFEYFSETQRNKGNFPGRFSGRQFSNSRSEMNVSTLELGDSALYLCASSLLGGELFFGEGSRLTVL.

The rearrangement links TRBV6-5 to TRBJ1-3, with no clear D. Trimming cost V 4 bases and J 0 bases, with 4 bases left between them. The CDR3 spans 13 residues. Germline-derived CDR1 and CDR2 are MNHEY and SVGAGI. The CDR3 here is CASSSFSGNTIYF. CDR3 sequence (DNA): TGTGCCAGCAGTTCCTTCTCTGGAAACACCATATATTTT.

J is TRBJ2-1 and V is TRBV3-1 (or the pseudogene TRBV3-2); D not resolved. This CDR3 spans 14 amino acids. Germline V gives CDR1 LGHDT, CDR2 YNNKEL (reference sequence). Trimming removed 0 bases at V and 3 bases at J, with 6 bases between. The CDR3: CASSQDFSYNEQFF. CDR3 coding DNA: TGTGCCAGCAGCCAAGACTTCAGCTACAATGAGCAGTTCTTC.

The CDR3: CASTHREVPPYEQYF. The DNA of the CDR3 is TGTGCCAGCACCCACAGGGAAGTTCCTCCCTACGAGCAGTACTTC. The chain has TRBV27 and TRBJ2-7, with D possibly TRBD1 on 6 matching bases. Between the trimmed V and J ends, which lost 7 bases and 2 bases, there was a span of 18 bases. The CDR3 sequence is 15 residues long. Germline V gene sequence: CDR1 MNHEY, CDR2 SMNVEV (reference sequence).

The chain employs TRBV19 and TRBJ2-1, with 10 bases lining up with TRBD2. The CDR3 length is 14 residues. Germline CDR1 reads LNHDA; CDR2 reads SQIVND (reference sequence). V was clipped by 6 bases and J by 7 bases; unmatched bases: 6. CDR3: CASRSGGALNEQFF. The CDR3 nucleotides read TGTGCCAGTAGAAGCGGGGGGGCCCTGAATGAGCAGTTCTTC.

The CDR3 spells CASSPQGGLNEKLFF. CDR3 in DNA: TGTGCCAGCAGCCCTCAGGGGGGCCTTAATGAAAAACTGTTTTTT. V and J are TRBV7-2 and TRBJ1-4; 7 bases agree with TRBD1. The CDR3 runs 15 residues. CDR1 is SGHTA and CDR2 is FQGNSA in the germline V gene. The trim removed 5 bases at V and 4 bases at J, leaving 7 bases unmatched.

The chain employs TRBV27 and TRBJ1-2, with unresolved D. V was clipped by 6 bases and J by 0 bases, with 5 bases between them. Germline V gene sequence: CDR1 MNHEY, CDR2 SMNVEV (reference sequence). This CDR3 is built from 12 residues. This CDR3 is CASRSTNYGYTF. In DNA, the CDR3 is TGTGCCAGCAGGTCAACTAACTATGGCTACACCTTC.

The rearrangement joins TRBV27 to TRBJ2-3, with TRBD2 identical over 7 bases. CDR3 length: 13 residues. The V gene end was trimmed by 8 bases and the J gene end by 3 bases; junction bases not matched to a gene: 5. Germline loops: CDR1 MNHEY, CDR2 SMNVEV (reference sequence). The CDR3 spells CASAGVFTDTQYF. The DNA of the CDR3 is TGTGCCAGCGCGGGGGTTTTTACAGATACGCAGTATTTT.

Here the CDR3 DNA reads TGTGCCAGCAGCCTGGGACTAGCGGACAATGAGCAGTTCTTC. Its protein product is CASSLGLADNEQFF. The chain joins TRBV3-1 (or the pseudogene TRBV3-2) to TRBJ2-1; 11 bases map to TRBD2. The V gene's germline CDR1 is LGHDT and CDR2 YNNKEL (reference sequence). This CDR3 has 14 amino acids. V gave up 4 bases and J gave up 5 bases; unmatched junction bases: 1.

In regard to this clone: At one end the junction does not follow the germline gene, possibly because of a read error. V usage is TRBV30 and J usage is TRBJ1-1; 8 bases match TRBD1. Germline V CDR1 and CDR2: GTSNPN, SVGIG (reference sequence). The CDR3 length is 14 residues. In nucleotides, the CDR3 is TGTGCCGGGAGTTTTGGGACAGGTCGCACTGAAGCTTTCTTT. It encodes CAGSFGTGRTEAFF. The whole variable domain, remainder taken from reference TRBV30 and TRBJ1-1, is SQTIHQWPATLVQPVGSPLSLECTVEGTSNPNLYWYRQAAGRGLQLLFYSVGIGQISSEVPQNLSASRPQDRQFILSSKKLLLSDSGFYLCAGSFGTGRTEAFFGQGTRLTVV.

This chain connects TRBV7-2 to TRBJ2-3; D is unresolved. The germline gives CDR1 SGHTA, CDR2 FQGNSA. Trimming cost V 1 base and J 2 bases, with 7 bases left between them. CDR3 length: 14 residues. As DNA, the CDR3 is TGTGCCAGCAGCTTAGTCGCGGTCACAGATACGCAGTATTTT. Its translation: CASSLVAVTDTQYF.

In nucleotides, the CDR3 is TGTGCCAGTAGTATAGCGGGGGACAGCTACTATGGCTACACCTTC. Its protein is CASSIAGDSYYGYTF. The chain joins TRBV19 to TRBJ1-2; 7 bases fit TRBD1. CDR1 is LNHDA, CDR2 SQIVND, per germline (reference sequence). Trimming at V came to 1 base and at J to 3 bases, leaving 5 bases not matched to a gene. This CDR3 has 15 amino acids.

This chain connects TRBV6-5 to TRBJ1-1, with D possibly being TRBD1 (5 bases). From germline, CDR1 is MNHEY and CDR2 SVGAGI. This CDR3 is built from 15 residues. V lost 0 bases, J lost 0 bases, and 8 bases lay in between. The CDR3, as DNA: TGTGCCAGCAGTTACTCGCCGGACATGAACACTGAAGCTTTCTTT. Translated: CASSYSPDMNTEAFF.

The chain employs TRBV7-6 and TRBJ1-1, with D perhaps matching TRBD1 (5 bases). CDR3 size: 15 residues. V was clipped by 1 base and J by 1 base, with 10 bases between them. The germline V gene has CDR1 SGHVS and CDR2 FNYEAQ. CDR3 bases: TGTGCCAGCAGCTTAGTCCGGGGGGAGAACACTGAAGCTTTCTTT. Translation gives CASSLVRGENTEAFF.

The chain uses TRBV11-2 and TRBJ1-1; TRBD1 aligns across 7 bases. J was trimmed by 1 base and V by 5 bases; bases with no gene match: 4. Germline CDR1 reads SGHAT; CDR2 reads FQNNGV. The CDR3 runs to 14 residues. For the CDR3, the DNA is TGTGCCAGCAGCACACCAGGGGGGAACACTGAAGCTTTCTTT. Its translation: CASSTPGGNTEAFF. Looking up the rest from reference TRBV11-2 and TRBJ1-1 gives the full variable domain: EAGVAQSPRYKIIEKRQSVAFWCNPISGHATLYWYQQILGQGPKLLIQFQNNGVVDDSQLPKDRFSAERLKGVDSTLKIQPAKLEDSAVYLCASSTPGGNTEAFFGQGTRLTVV.

This clone was found once. This chain links TRBV19 with TRBJ1-3; D gene ambiguous. The CDR3 has 16 amino acids. Germline V lookup: CDR1 LNHDA, CDR2 SQIVND (reference sequence). V was clipped by 3 bases and J by 0 bases, with 12 bases between them. CDR3 protein: CASSIGLGVSGNTIYF. DNA of the CDR3: TGTGCCAGTAGTATCGGACTGGGAGTCTCTGGAAACACCATATATTTT.

This chain connects TRBV7-9 to TRBJ1-2, with 7 bases fitting TRBD1. V lost 4 bases and J lost 2; bases outside the gene matches: 1. Germline V lookup: CDR1 SEHNR, CDR2 FQNEAQ (reference sequence). There are 13 residues in the CDR3. CDR3 nucleotide sequence: TGTGCCAGCAGCTCGACAGGGAACTATGGCTACACCTTC. Translation gives CASSSTGNYGYTF. Full variable domain (missing parts from reference TRBV7-9 and TRBJ1-2): DTGVSQNPRHKITKRGQNVTFRCDPISEHNRLYWYRQTLGQGPEFLTYFQNEAQLEKSRLLSDRFSAERPKGSFSTLEIQRTEQGDSAMYLCASSSTGNYGYTFGSGTRLTVV.